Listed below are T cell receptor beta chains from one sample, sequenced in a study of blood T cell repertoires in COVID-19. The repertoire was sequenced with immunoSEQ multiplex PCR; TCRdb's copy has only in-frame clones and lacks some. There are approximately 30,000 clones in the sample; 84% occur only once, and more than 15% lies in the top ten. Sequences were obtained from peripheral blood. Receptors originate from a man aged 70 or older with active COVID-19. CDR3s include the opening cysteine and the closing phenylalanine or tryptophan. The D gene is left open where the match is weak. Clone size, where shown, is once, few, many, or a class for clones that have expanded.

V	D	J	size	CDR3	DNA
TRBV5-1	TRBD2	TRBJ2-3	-	CASSLGTSGGRDTQYF	TGCGCCAGCAGCTTGGGAACTAGCGGGGGGCGAGATACGCAGTATTTT
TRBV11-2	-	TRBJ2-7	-	CASSLDRRERYF	TGTGCCAGCAGCTTAGATCGGAGAGAACGGTACTTC
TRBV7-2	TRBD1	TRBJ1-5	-	CASSPTGVGQPQHF	TGTGCCAGCAGTCCCACAGGGGTGGGTCAGCCCCAGCATTTT
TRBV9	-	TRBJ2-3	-	CASSDPTSAADTQYF	TGTGCCAGCAGCGACCCGACTTCGGCCGCAGATACGCAGTATTTT
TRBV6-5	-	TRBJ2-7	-	CASSYAGRATEQYF	TGTGCCAGCAGTTACGCGGGTCGGGCAACCGAGCAGTACTTC
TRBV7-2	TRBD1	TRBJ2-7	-	CASSLPPRPPGGSVYEQYF	TGTGCCAGCAGCTTACCCCCCCGCCCGCCAGGGGGCTCTGTCTACGAGCAGTACTTC
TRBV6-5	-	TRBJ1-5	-	CASSPMGGAQPQHF	TGTGCCAGCAGTCCCATGGGGGGGGCTCAGCCCCAGCATTTT
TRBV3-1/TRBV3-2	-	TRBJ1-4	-	CASSQRGETNEKLFF	TGTGCCAGCAGCCAACGCGGGGAAACTAATGAAAAACTGTTTTTT
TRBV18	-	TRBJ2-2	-	CASSPGQGRELFF	TGTGCCAGCTCACCGGGGCAGGGCCGGGAGCTGTTTTTT
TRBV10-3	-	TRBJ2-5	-	CAISEDPAGGETQYF	TGTGCCATCAGTGAGGACCCAGCAGGAGGGGAGACCCAGTACTTC
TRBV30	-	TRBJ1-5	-	CAWSGQESQPQHF	TGTGCCTGGAGTGGACAGGAAAGTCAGCCCCAGCATTTT
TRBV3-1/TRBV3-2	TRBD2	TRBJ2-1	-	CASQQHSGGRSSYNEQFF	TGTGCCAGCCAGCAGCATAGCGGGGGGCGGAGCTCCTACAATGAGCAGTTCTTC
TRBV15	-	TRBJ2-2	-	CATSRRGAGTLNTGELFF	TGTGCCACCAGCAGGAGAGGGGCCGGGACACTTAACACCGGGGAGCTGTTTTTT
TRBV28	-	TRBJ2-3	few	CASTQGAFYSTDTQYF	TGTGCCAGCACCCAAGGGGCATTCTATAGCACAGATACGCAGTATTTT
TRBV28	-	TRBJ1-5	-	CASSLGGLSQPQHF	TGTGCCAGCAGTTTGGGGGGGTTGAGTCAGCCCCAGCATTTT
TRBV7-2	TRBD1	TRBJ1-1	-	CASRITGGTEAFF	TGTGCCAGCAGGATAACAGGGGGCACTGAAGCTTTCTTT
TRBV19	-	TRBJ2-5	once	CASSIQGPGKTQYF	TGTGCCAGTAGTATACAGGGCCCAGGGAAGACCCAGTACTTC
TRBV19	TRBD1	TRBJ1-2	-	CASSMGTGTGGYGYTF	TGTGCCAGTAGTATGGGAACCGGGACAGGGGGATATGGCTACACCTTC
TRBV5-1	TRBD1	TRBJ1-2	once	CASSPPGQTSGGYTF	TGCGCCAGCAGCCCGCCGGGACAGACTTCGGGTGGCTACACCTTC
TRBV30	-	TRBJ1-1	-	CAWRSHRDTEAFF	TGTGCCTGGAGAAGTCACAGGGACACTGAAGCTTTCTTT
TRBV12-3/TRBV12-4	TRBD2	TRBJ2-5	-	CASRFAGVETQYF	TGTGCCAGCAGATTCGCGGGGGTAGAGACCCAGTACTTC
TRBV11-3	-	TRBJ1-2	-	CASSSSMGANYGYTF	TGTGCCAGCAGCTCCTCCATGGGAGCCAACTATGGCTACACCTTC
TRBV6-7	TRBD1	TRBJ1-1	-	CASSYSGQTQPPISNTEAFF	TGTGCCAGCAGTTACTCGGGACAGACACAGCCCCCAATTTCGAACACTGAAGCTTTCTTT
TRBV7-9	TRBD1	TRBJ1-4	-	CASSFGQGSEKLFF	TGTGCCAGCAGCTTTGGACAGGGAAGTGAAAAACTGTTTTTT
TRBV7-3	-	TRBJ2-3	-	CASSLTSTGNTQYF	TGTGCCAGCAGCTTAACGTCCACCGGGAATACGCAGTATTTT
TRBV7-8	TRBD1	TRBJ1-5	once	CASSRTRTGSQPQHF	TGTGCCAGCAGCCGAACCCGGACAGGGAGTCAGCCCCAGCATTTT
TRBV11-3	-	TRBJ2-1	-	CASSLDGEWSYNEQFF	TGTGCCAGCAGCTTAGATGGAGAGTGGTCCTACAATGAGCAGTTCTTC
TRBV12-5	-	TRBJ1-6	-	CASGLGQSTTSPLHF	TGTGCTAGTGGTTTAGGACAGTCCACGACATCACCCCTCCACTTT
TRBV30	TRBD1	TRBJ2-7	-	CAWRGEPYGTGNEQYF	TGTGCCTGGAGAGGGGAGCCGTACGGGACAGGGAACGAGCAGTACTTC
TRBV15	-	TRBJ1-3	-	CATSREPRTGGNTIYF	TGTGCCACCAGCAGAGAGCCCAGGACTGGAGGAAACACCATATATTTT
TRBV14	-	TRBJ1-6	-	CASSQVSGDHSPLHF	TGTGCCAGCAGCCAAGTTTCGGGGGATCATTCACCCCTCCACTTT
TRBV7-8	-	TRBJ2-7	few	CASSWVPTKEQYF	TGTGCCAGCAGCTGGGTCCCTACTAAGGAGCAGTACTTC
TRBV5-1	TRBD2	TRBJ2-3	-	CASRGTSATDTQYF	TGCGCCAGCAGGGGAACTAGCGCGACAGATACGCAGTATTTT
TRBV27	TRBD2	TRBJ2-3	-	CASILRGGIGGAVGSRDTQYF	TGTGCCAGCATCCTACGTGGGGGTATCGGGGGGGCGGTTGGATCAAGAGATACGCAGTATTTT
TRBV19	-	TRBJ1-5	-	CASHVWGTNQPQHF	TGTGCCAGTCACGTCTGGGGCACTAATCAGCCCCAGCATTTT
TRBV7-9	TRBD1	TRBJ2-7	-	CASSEQGYEQYF	TGTGCCAGCAGTGAACAGGGGTACGAGCAGTACTTC
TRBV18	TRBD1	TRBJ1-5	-	CASSRTGGGQPQHF	TGTGCCAGCTCACGGACAGGGGGAGGGCAGCCCCAGCATTTT
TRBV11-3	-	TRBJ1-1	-	CASSLGRGNTEAFF	TGTGCCAGCAGCTTAGGGAGAGGGAACACTGAAGCTTTCTTT
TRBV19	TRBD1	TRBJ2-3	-	CASSRETGGIDTQYF	TGTGCCAGTAGTAGAGAAACAGGGGGCATTGATACGCAGTATTTT
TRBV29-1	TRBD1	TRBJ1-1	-	CSVERQGGDTEAFF	TGCAGCGTTGAACGACAGGGGGGGGACACTGAAGCTTTCTTT
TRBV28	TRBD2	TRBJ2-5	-	CASSTRTSTETQYF	TGTGCCAGCAGTACCCGGACTAGCACTGAGACCCAGTACTTC
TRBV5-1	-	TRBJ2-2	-	CASSFGDTGELFF	TGCGCCAGCAGCTTCGGAGACACCGGGGAGCTGTTTTTT
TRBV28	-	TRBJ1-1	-	CASSIKTNRVTEAFF	TGTGCCAGCAGTATAAAAACCAACAGGGTTACTGAAGCTTTCTTT
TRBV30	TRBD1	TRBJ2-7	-	CAWSVRDSKQYF	TGTGCCTGGAGTGTAAGGGACAGCAAGCAGTACTTC
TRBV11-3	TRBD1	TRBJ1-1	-	CASSPDRAGTEAFF	TGTGCCAGCAGCCCCGACAGGGCTGGAACTGAAGCTTTCTTT
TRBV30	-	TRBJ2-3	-	CAWSYDRITDTQYF	TGTGCCTGGAGTTATGACAGGATAACAGATACGCAGTATTTT
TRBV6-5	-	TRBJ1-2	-	CASSYSSGVGYDYTF	TGTGCCAGCAGTTACTCTTCGGGGGTAGGTTATGACTACACCTTC
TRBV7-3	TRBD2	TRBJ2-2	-	CASSLRVSSGGPFGRDTGELFF	TGTGCCAGCAGCTTAAGAGTCTCTAGCGGGGGCCCTTTCGGGCGAGACACCGGGGAGCTGTTTTTT
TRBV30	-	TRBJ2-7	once	CAWRGGREPFYEQYF	TGTGCCTGGAGAGGGGGAAGGGAACCCTTTTACGAGCAGTACTTC
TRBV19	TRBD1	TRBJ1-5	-	CASMPQGVGTDSNQPQHF	TGTGCCAGTATGCCACAGGGGGTTGGTACCGATAGCAATCAGCCCCAGCATTTT
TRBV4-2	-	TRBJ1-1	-	CASSPQGGFMNTEAFF	TGTGCCAGCAGCCCCCAAGGCGGGTTTATGAACACTGAAGCTTTCTTT